A selection of T cell receptor beta chains follows, all from one sample in a study of blood T cell repertoires in COVID-19. TCRdb's table, derived via immunoSEQ multiplex PCR, lists solely in-frame clones and lacks some. Among more than 110,000 clones listed, about 87% were seen once. Sequenced input: peripheral blood. The source is a human donor in a cohort sampled during active COVID-19. CDR3s include the opening cysteine and the closing phenylalanine or tryptophan. A D gene is named only where the DNA matches it firmly. Clone size, where shown, is once, few, many, or a class for clones that have expanded.

TRBV7-9	-	TRBJ2-7	TRBD1	CASANQGATYEQYF	TGTGCCAGCGCCAACCAGGGGGCCACCTACGAGCAGTACTTC
TRBV2	-	TRBJ2-7	-	CASKPVQNSYEQYF	TGTGCCAGCAAACCCGTGCAGAACTCCTACGAGCAGTACTTC
TRBV14	-	TRBJ2-1	TRBD2	CASSQDTSGGGEQFF	TGTGCCAGCAGCCAAGATACTAGCGGGGGGGGTGAGCAGTTCTTC
TRBV20-1	-	TRBJ2-7	-	CSAELSREQYF	TGCAGTGCGGAACTTAGCCGCGAGCAGTACTTC
TRBV15	-	TRBJ2-3	TRBD2	CATSGGLEAGTDTQYF	TGTGCCACCAGCGGAGGACTAGAGGCGGGCACAGATACGCAGTATTTT
TRBV28	-	TRBJ2-5	TRBD2	CASSLNPRLAGGEETQYF	TGTGCCAGCAGTTTAAATCCTAGACTAGCGGGGGGGGAAGAGACCCAGTACTTC
TRBV28	-	TRBJ2-6	TRBD1	CASSPQGVLSGANVLTF	TGTGCCAGCAGTCCCCAGGGGGTACTCTCTGGGGCCAACGTCCTGACTTTC
TRBV7-8	-	TRBJ1-2	-	CASSPGGHYYGYTF	TGTGCCAGCAGCCCGGGGGGACACTACTATGGCTACACCTTC
TRBV12-3/TRBV12-4	few	TRBJ1-6	-	CASRRGSNSPLHF	TGTGCCAGCAGGAGAGGTAGTAATTCACCCCTCCACTTT
TRBV11-1	-	TRBJ2-1	-	CASSPRGNNEQFF	TGTGCCAGCAGCCCCCGGGGGAACAATGAGCAGTTCTTC
TRBV10-3	-	TRBJ2-3	-	CAINGDRDTQYF	TGTGCCATCAACGGGGATAGGGATACGCAGTATTTT
TRBV6-9	-	TRBJ1-1	TRBD1	CASDRAGENRGMNTEAFF	TGTGCCAGCGATCGAGCTGGGGAGAACAGGGGGATGAACACTGAAGCTTTCTTT